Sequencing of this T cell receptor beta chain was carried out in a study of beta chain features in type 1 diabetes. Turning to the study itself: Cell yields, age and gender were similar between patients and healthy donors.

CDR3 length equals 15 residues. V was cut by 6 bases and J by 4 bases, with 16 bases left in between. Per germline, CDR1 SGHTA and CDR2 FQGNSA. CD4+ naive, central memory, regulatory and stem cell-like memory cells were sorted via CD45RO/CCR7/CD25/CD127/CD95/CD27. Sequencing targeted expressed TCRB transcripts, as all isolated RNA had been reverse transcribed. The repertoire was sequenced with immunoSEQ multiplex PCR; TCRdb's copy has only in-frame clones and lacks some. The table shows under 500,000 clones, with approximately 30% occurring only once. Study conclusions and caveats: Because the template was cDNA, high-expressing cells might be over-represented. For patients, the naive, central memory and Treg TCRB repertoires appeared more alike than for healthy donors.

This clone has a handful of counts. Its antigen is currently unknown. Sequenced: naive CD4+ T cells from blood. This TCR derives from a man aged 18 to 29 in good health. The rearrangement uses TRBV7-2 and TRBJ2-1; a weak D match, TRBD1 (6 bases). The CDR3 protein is CASSQGSGAYNEQFF. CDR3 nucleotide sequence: TGTGCCAGCAGTCAGGGGAGCGGAGCTTACAATGAGCAGTTCTTC.